This is a list of T cell receptor beta chains from one sample in a study of regulatory T cells in long-lasting Graves disease. TCRdb used MiXCR to reprocess the multiplex PCR reads, holding one entry per CDR3 protein. The sample contains fewer than 550,000 distinct CDR3 sequences, about 22% of which appear only once. This specimen consisted of peripheral blood mononuclear cells (PBMCs), obtained when the disease was refractory, from a patient treated with antithyroid drugs. Every receptor here comes from a female donor with Graves disease. The CDR3 runs from the conserved cysteine through the conserved F or W. Each record gives: clone size, V gene, J gene, D gene, CDR3 protein, CDR3 DNA. D genes are given only for firm matches. Clone size is stated in some rows and not others, as once, few, many or a class when expanded.

clone size: many
V gene: TRBV6-1
J gene: TRBJ1-1
D gene: TRBD1
CDR3 protein: CASSGGTANTEAFF
CDR3 DNA: TGTGCCAGCAGTGGAGGGACAGCGAACACTGAAGCTTTCTTT

clone size: many
V gene: TRBV12-3/TRBV12-4
J gene: TRBJ1-2
D gene: TRBD1
CDR3 protein: CASSFQQGTYGYTF
CDR3 DNA: TGTGCCAGCAGTTTTCAACAGGGGACCTATGGCTACACCTTC

clone size: few
V gene: TRBV24-1
J gene: TRBJ2-2
D gene: TRBD2
CDR3 protein: CATSDLSFGGGPGELFF
CDR3 DNA: TGTGCCACCAGTGACCTTTCTTTTGGCGGGGGTCCCGGGGAGCTGTTTTTT

clone size: few
V gene: TRBV19
J gene: TRBJ2-7
D gene: -
CDR3 protein: CASSPAEGIGYEQYF
CDR3 DNA: TGTGCCAGTAGCCCAGCGGAAGGAATCGGCTACGAGCAGTACTTC

clone size: -
V gene: TRBV7-2
J gene: TRBJ2-5
D gene: TRBD1
CDR3 protein: CASSLGDRGLGVRLETQYF
CDR3 DNA: TGTGCCAGCAGCTTAGGGGACAGGGGGCTGGGTGTTAGGCTGGAGACCCAGTACTTC

clone size: few
V gene: TRBV12-3/TRBV12-4
J gene: TRBJ2-4
D gene: -
CDR3 protein: CASSSGGDIQYF
CDR3 DNA: TGTGCCAGCAGCTCAGGGGGGGACATTCAGTACTTC

clone size: many
V gene: TRBV6-1
J gene: TRBJ2-5
D gene: -
CDR3 protein: CASISGGRGETQYF
CDR3 DNA: TGTGCCAGCATAAGTGGGGGGCGGGGAGAGACCCAGTACTTC

clone size: few
V gene: TRBV15
J gene: TRBJ1-3
D gene: -
CDR3 protein: CATSSRRGSGNTIYF
CDR3 DNA: TGTGCCACCAGCTCAAGAAGGGGCAGCGGAAACACCATATATTTT

clone size: many
V gene: TRBV10-3
J gene: TRBJ2-5
D gene: -
CDR3 protein: CAISEDQKRQTQYF
CDR3 DNA: TGTGCCATCAGTGAGGACCAGAAGAGACAGACCCAGTACTTC

clone size: few
V gene: TRBV10-3
J gene: TRBJ2-2
D gene: TRBD2
CDR3 protein: CAISESAGGTNTGELFF
CDR3 DNA: TGTGCCATCAGTGAGTCTGCGGGAGGGACGAACACCGGGGAGCTGTTTTTT

clone size: many
V gene: TRBV24-1
J gene: TRBJ2-2
D gene: -
CDR3 protein: CATRAQDTGELFF
CDR3 DNA: TGTGCCACCAGAGCCCAAGACACCGGGGAGCTGTTTTTT

clone size: many
V gene: TRBV6-1
J gene: TRBJ2-5
D gene: -
CDR3 protein: CASSEYREQETQYF
CDR3 DNA: TGTGCCAGCAGTGAGTACAGGGAGCAAGAGACCCAGTACTTC

clone size: few
V gene: TRBV9
J gene: TRBJ2-5
D gene: TRBD2
CDR3 protein: CASSVGVAGGQETQYF
CDR3 DNA: TGTGCCAGCAGCGTAGGAGTAGCGGGGGGGCAAGAGACCCAGTACTTC

clone size: many
V gene: TRBV28
J gene: TRBJ2-7
D gene: TRBD1
CDR3 protein: CASSRADRVYEQYF
CDR3 DNA: TGTGCCAGCAGTAGGGCAGACAGGGTCTACGAGCAGTACTTC

clone size: few
V gene: TRBV5-1
J gene: TRBJ1-3
D gene: -
CDR3 protein: CASSDGTTGNTIYF
CDR3 DNA: TGCGCCAGCAGCGATGGGACAACTGGAAACACCATATATTTT

clone size: many
V gene: TRBV6-1
J gene: TRBJ1-1
D gene: -
CDR3 protein: CASSPLWGKKDEAFF
CDR3 DNA: TGTGCCAGCAGTCCTCTATGGGGGAAGAAAGATGAAGCTTTCTTT

clone size: many
V gene: TRBV28
J gene: TRBJ2-7
D gene: -
CDR3 protein: CASSGGYHEQYF
CDR3 DNA: TGTGCCAGCAGTGGGGGGTACCACGAGCAGTACTTC

clone size: many
V gene: TRBV28
J gene: TRBJ2-2
D gene: -
CDR3 protein: CASSFDGAGVHTGELFF
CDR3 DNA: TGTGCCAGCAGTTTCGATGGGGCAGGGGTCCACACCGGGGAGCTGTTTTTT

clone size: -
V gene: TRBV7-2
J gene: TRBJ1-1
D gene: -
CDR3 protein: CASSLVAGSEAFF
CDR3 DNA: TGTGCCAGCAGCTTAGTCGCAGGCTCTGAAGCTTTCTTT

clone size: many
V gene: TRBV7-9
J gene: TRBJ2-2
D gene: -
CDR3 protein: CASSLVATNTGELFF
CDR3 DNA: TGTGCCAGCAGCTTAGTGGCGACGAACACCGGGGAGCTGTTTTTT

clone size: many
V gene: TRBV6-2/TRBV6-3
J gene: TRBJ2-7
D gene: -
CDR3 protein: CASRKTDSYEQYF
CDR3 DNA: TGTGCCAGCAGGAAGACTGATTCCTACGAGCAGTACTTC

clone size: -
V gene: TRBV7-8
J gene: TRBJ2-5
D gene: TRBD2
CDR3 protein: CASSLSGMQETQYF
CDR3 DNA: TGTGCCAGCAGCTTAAGCGGGATGCAAGAGACCCAGTACTTC

clone size: many
V gene: TRBV28
J gene: TRBJ2-7
D gene: -
CDR3 protein: CASSQKRGMVSFPRKQYF
CDR3 DNA: TGTGCCAGCAGCCAAAAACGGGGGATGGTGAGCTTTCCTAGGAAGCAGTACTTC

clone size: few
V gene: TRBV20-1
J gene: TRBJ2-7
D gene: TRBD1
CDR3 protein: CSARGRGGDARYEQYF
CDR3 DNA: TGCAGTGCTAGAGGGCGAGGGGGCGATGCTCGTTACGAGCAGTACTTC

clone size: few
V gene: TRBV24-1
J gene: TRBJ2-2
D gene: TRBD1
CDR3 protein: CATSGTGYTGELFF
CDR3 DNA: TGTGCCACCAGTGGGACAGGGTACACCGGGGAGCTGTTTTTT

clone size: -
V gene: TRBV20-1
J gene: TRBJ2-5
D gene: TRBD1
CDR3 protein: CSARVWKGQGGETQYF
CDR3 DNA: TGCAGTGCTAGAGTGTGGAAAGGACAGGGTGGAGAGACCCAGTACTTC

clone size: many
V gene: TRBV19
J gene: TRBJ1-4
D gene: -
CDR3 protein: CASSIQRAQLFF
CDR3 DNA: TGTGCCAGTAGTATCCAGAGGGCACAGCTGTTTTTT

clone size: few
V gene: TRBV7-9
J gene: TRBJ2-5
D gene: -
CDR3 protein: CASSQGISGLSETQYF
CDR3 DNA: TGTGCCAGCAGCCAGGGGATCTCAGGGTTGAGCGAGACCCAGTACTTC

clone size: many
V gene: TRBV2
J gene: TRBJ1-5
D gene: -
CDR3 protein: CASSESSTIPAPQHF
CDR3 DNA: TGTGCCAGCAGTGAAAGTTCTACGATCCCGGCGCCCCAGCATTTT

clone size: many
V gene: TRBV6-1
J gene: TRBJ2-5
D gene: TRBD2
CDR3 protein: CASSTGTSGLAQYF
CDR3 DNA: TGTGCTAGCAGTACAGGGACTAGCGGCCTAGCCCAGTACTTC

clone size: few
V gene: TRBV29-1
J gene: TRBJ2-5
D gene: -
CDR3 protein: CSVPTGQETQYF
CDR3 DNA: TGCAGCGTTCCTACAGGGCAAGAGACCCAGTACTTC

clone size: -
V gene: TRBV12-3/TRBV12-4
J gene: TRBJ2-7
D gene: -
CDR3 protein: CASIYGQGGEQYF
CDR3 DNA: TGTGCCAGCATTTACGGGCAGGGTGGAGAGCAGTACTTC

clone size: many
V gene: TRBV10-3
J gene: TRBJ1-2
D gene: -
CDR3 protein: CAISESNTGMIGYTF
CDR3 DNA: TGTGCCATCAGTGAGTCTAACACAGGGATGATTGGCTACACCTTC

clone size: many
V gene: TRBV28
J gene: TRBJ2-7
D gene: TRBD2
CDR3 protein: CASSFRGRFSSYEQYF
CDR3 DNA: TGTGCCAGCAGTTTTCGCGGGAGGTTTAGCTCCTACGAGCAGTACTTC

clone size: -
V gene: TRBV28
J gene: TRBJ2-6
D gene: -
CDR3 protein: CASSLRRVGAGANVLTF
CDR3 DNA: TGTGCCAGCAGTTTACGGCGGGTGGGTGCCGGGGCCAACGTCCTGACTTTC

clone size: many
V gene: TRBV5-8
J gene: TRBJ1-2
D gene: -
CDR3 protein: CASSPGTPFFGYTF
CDR3 DNA: TGTGCCAGCAGCCCCGGGACACCCTTTTTTGGCTACACCTTC

clone size: few
V gene: TRBV12-3/TRBV12-4
J gene: TRBJ2-7
D gene: TRBD1
CDR3 protein: CASSFGQGIDEQYF
CDR3 DNA: TGTGCCAGCAGTTTTGGACAGGGTATCGACGAGCAGTACTTC

clone size: many
V gene: TRBV6-5
J gene: TRBJ1-5
D gene: -
CDR3 protein: CASSSNYWGNQPQHF
CDR3 DNA: TGTGCCAGCAGTTCCAACTACTGGGGGAATCAGCCCCAGCATTTT

clone size: -
V gene: TRBV29-1
J gene: TRBJ2-7
D gene: -
CDR3 protein: CSVEGGQGRTYEQYF
CDR3 DNA: TGCAGCGTTGAAGGCGGGCAGGGAAGGACCTACGAGCAGTACTTC

clone size: many
V gene: TRBV28
J gene: TRBJ1-2
D gene: -
CDR3 protein: CASSFSLYGYTF
CDR3 DNA: TGTGCCAGCAGTTTTAGTCTCTATGGCTACACCTTC

clone size: many
V gene: TRBV6-5
J gene: TRBJ2-5
D gene: -
CDR3 protein: CASSYARAGQETQYF
CDR3 DNA: TGTGCCAGCAGTTACGCCAGGGCTGGACAAGAGACCCAGTACTTC

clone size: many
V gene: TRBV12-3/TRBV12-4
J gene: TRBJ1-2
D gene: TRBD1
CDR3 protein: CASSFYTGEWYGYTF
CDR3 DNA: TGTGCCAGCAGTTTTTATACAGGGGAGTGGTATGGCTACACCTTC

clone size: many
V gene: TRBV6-1
J gene: TRBJ1-2
D gene: -
CDR3 protein: CASTNRWGVYGYTF
CDR3 DNA: TGTGCCAGCACAAACCGTTGGGGGGTCTATGGCTACACCTTC

clone size: few
V gene: TRBV29-1
J gene: TRBJ1-1
D gene: -
CDR3 protein: CSVVQSGGTEAFF
CDR3 DNA: TGCAGCGTCGTTCAGTCGGGGGGAACTGAAGCTTTCTTT

clone size: few
V gene: TRBV20-1
J gene: TRBJ2-5
D gene: -
CDR3 protein: CSASLGRGKETQYF
CDR3 DNA: TGCAGTGCTAGTCTAGGCAGGGGAAAAGAGACCCAGTACTTC